The T cell receptor (beta chain) under discussion was sequenced for a study of blood T cell repertoires in COVID-19. As for the study in general: T cells, B-cell-depleted T cells, or PBMCs supplied cDNA or gDNA.

CDR3 length equals 13 residues. Trimming pared 7 bases from V and 4 bases from J, leaving 14 bases between. Germline V gene lookup returns CDR1 SGHTA and CDR2 FQGTGA. A few counts support this clone. Data came from immunoSEQ multiplex PCR; TCRdb stores just in-frame clones and leaves some out. This table holds around 140,000 clones, approximately 90% found once. This TCR was recovered from a man in his 60s with COVID-19, enrolled during active disease. Material: peripheral blood. The chain carries TRBV7-3 and TRBJ2-7, with D possibly matching TRBD1 (5 bases). The chain's CDR3 is CASTGYRRYEQYF. The DNA of the CDR3 is TGTGCCAGCACAGGGTATCGGCGGTACGAGCAGTACTTC.